The clone carrying this T cell receptor (beta chain) occurred many times. CDR1 and CDR2 (germline): KGHSH, LQKENI. The CDR3 has 14 amino acids. V lost 4 bases to trimming and J lost 6 bases; unmatched junction nucleotides: 6. Each patient came to thyroid surgery without any prior treatment (of any kind). The sample comes from a study of metastatic and nonmetastatic thyroid tumors. For the study at large: Peripheral blood and tumor or nodule samples from malignant and benign thyroid patients were compared.

Using MiXCR, TCRdb re-called clones from the PCR reads. The sample yields roughly 5,100 clones, 20% to 25% seen once. The specimen was tumor tissue. The chain carries TRBV18 and TRBJ2-7; 10 bases are shared with TRBD1. The TCR sequence derives from a male donor with papillary thyroid cancer or a benign thyroid nodule (not recorded which). Some clones in this sample may be carry-over from other donors' samples. The DNA of the CDR3 is TGTGCCAGCTCACGGGGACAGGGGAATGGCGAGCAGTACTTC. This translates into CASSRGQGNGEQYF.